The 24 T cell receptor beta chains listed next were all sequenced from one sample in a study of response to subunit inactivated influenza vaccine. TCRdb passed the RT-PCR reads through MiXCR, listing each CDR3 protein once. This table holds about 780,000 distinct CDR3 sequences, 18% found once. The source was PBMCs from blood, collected 5 days after vaccination. The receptor source for this set is a man aged 50-60 years who received an inactivated influenza vaccine.

CDR3 sequence: CASSFVENTEAFF. For the CDR3, the DNA is TGTGCCAGCAGTTTTGTGGAGAACACTGAAGCTTTCTTT. This chain connects TRBV12-3 or TRBV12-4 to TRBJ1-1; D ambiguous. This CDR3 is 13 amino acids long. V was pared by 3 bases and J by 1 base, with 6 bases between.

This clonotype was recorded a few times. V is TRBV9 and J is TRBJ1-1; a weak D match, TRBD1 (6 bases). The V end lost 4 bases, the J end lost 11 bases, and 21 bases lay between the germline ends. CDR1 is SGDLS, CDR2 YYNGEE, per germline. The CDR3 totals 14 residues. The CDR3 region is CASSPGGLGLEAFF. The CDR3, as DNA: TGTGCCAGCAGCCCCGGGGGCTTAGGCTTAGAGGCTTTCTTT. Full variable domain (outside the CDR3, taken from reference TRBV9 and TRBJ1-1): DSGVTQTPKHLITATGQRVTLRCSPRSGDLSVYWYQQSLDQGLQFLIQYYNGEERAKGNILERFSAQQFPDLHSELNLSSLELGDSALYFCASSPGGLGLEAFFGQGTRLTVV.

V and J are TRBV29-1 and TRBJ2-5; possibly TRBD2 for D (5 bases). V was trimmed by 7 bases and J by 4 bases, leaving 13 bases between them. Germline V gene lookup returns CDR1 SQVTM and CDR2 ANQGSEA. The CDR3 has 12 amino acids. CDR3 DNA: TGCAGCGCTGGATTGGCGGGAGAGACCCAGTACTTC. It is translated as CSAGLAGETQYF.

This clonotype has only a few counts. The chain combines TRBV20-1 with TRBJ2-1; TRBD2 aligns across 10 bases. This CDR3 comprises 13 residues. The germline V gene encodes CDR1 DFQATT and CDR2 SNEGSKA (reference sequence). With V trimmed by 4 bases and J by 8 bases, 5 bases remained unmatched. The CDR3 DNA is TGCAGTGCTACTAGCGGGGGCCGGTATGAGCAGTTCTTC. Translated, it gives CSATSGGRYEQFF.

This clonotype was observed a handful of times. For the CDR3, the DNA is TGTGCCAGCAGTTTCGAGTTAACTAATGAAAAACTGTTTTTT. This codes for CASSFELTNEKLFF. The chain recombines TRBV12-3 or TRBV12-4 with TRBJ1-4, with D unresolved. V shed 3 bases and J shed 1 base, with 6 bases lying between them. The CDR3 sequence is 14 residues long.

J is TRBJ2-7 and V is TRBV30; perhaps TRBD1 as D (6 bases). V was cut by 0 bases and J by 5 bases, with 11 bases left in between. CDR1 and CDR2 from the germline V gene are GTSNPN and SVGIG (reference sequence). The CDR3 contains 13 residues. The CDR3: CAWSVVRTDEQYF. The CDR3 DNA reads as TGTGCCTGGAGTGTGGTCCGGACAGACGAGCAGTACTTC.

This clonotype has more than one count but fewer than ten. The genes are TRBV29-1 and TRBJ2-7; TRBD2 aligns across 10 bases. With 6 bases clipped from V and 4 bases from J, the junction kept 9 bases outside the gene matches. The germline gives CDR1 SQVTM, CDR2 ANQGSEA. The CDR3 extends over 14 amino acids. CDR3 amino acids: CSVSGTSETYEQYF. CDR3 DNA sequence: TGCAGCGTCTCCGGGACTAGCGAAACTTACGAGCAGTACTTC.

Ten or more counts support this clonotype. The gene calls are TRBV6-2 or TRBV6-3 and TRBJ2-7; 10 nucleotides match TRBD2. V trimming: 7 bases; J trimming: 0 bases; junction bases outside the gene matches: 6. The CDR3 consists of 15 residues. CDR1 and CDR2 from the germline V gene are MNHEY and SVGEGT. The CDR3 nucleotides read TGTGCCAGCAACCCTTCTAGCGGGGGCTCCTACGAGCAGTACTTC. This gives the protein CASNPSSGGSYEQYF.

A remark on this clonotype: A much larger clone is a single base away; this may be a read error. The J gene is TRBJ2-1, the V gene TRBV5-1, with D possibly being TRBD1 (7 bases). The CDR3 is made up of 15 amino acids. V was trimmed by 4 bases and J by 7 bases, leaving 18 bases between them. CDR1 SGHRS and CDR2 YFSETQ come from the germline V gene. The CDR3 DNA reads TGCGCCAGCAGCCAAACAGGGGAGGTGATGAATGAGCAGTTCTTC. Translation gives CASSQTGEVMNEQFF.

The chain joins TRBV20-1 to TRBJ2-6, with D unclear. V was clipped by 5 bases and J by 6 bases, with 8 bases between them. The CDR3 spans 12 residues. Germline V gene sequence: CDR1 DFQATT, CDR2 SNEGSKA (reference sequence). The CDR3 is CSAGTQANVLTF. Written as DNA, the CDR3 is TGCAGTGCTGGCACTCAGGCCAACGTCCTGACTTTC.

This clonotype was observed a handful of times. The V call is TRBV6-1, the J call TRBJ1-3; weak D call: TRBD1 (5 bases). Trimming removed 8 bases at V and 0 bases at J, with 20 bases between. Germline CDR1 and CDR2: MNHNS and SASEGT. This CDR3 has 17 amino acids. CDR3 residues: CASGGGSERISGNTIYF. CDR3 DNA sequence: TGTGCCAGCGGGGGAGGGTCCGAGAGGATCTCTGGAAACACCATATATTTT.

V is TRBV14 and J is TRBJ2-2; 9 nucleotides agree with TRBD2. The V and J ends lost 4 bases and 6 bases, in that order; junction bases with no gene match: 6. The CDR3 extends over 15 amino acids. Germline V lookup: CDR1 SGHDN, CDR2 FVKESK. As DNA, the CDR3 is TGTGCCAGCAGCCGCGCGGGGGGGAGAGCCGGGGAGCTGTTTTTT. It yields the protein CASSRAGGRAGELFF.

V usage is TRBV15 and J usage is TRBJ2-1, with D possibly TRBD1 on 5 matching bases. The germline V gene encodes CDR1 LNHNV and CDR2 YYDKDF (reference sequence). CDR3 size: 15 residues. Trimming removed 4 bases from V and 0 bases from J, with 10 bases in between. CDR3 residues: CATSTDSSSYNEQFF. In DNA form, the CDR3 reads TGTGCCACCAGCACAGACAGTAGCTCCTACAATGAGCAGTTCTTC. The whole variable domain, remainder taken from reference TRBV15 and TRBJ2-1, is DAMVIQNPRYQVTQFGKPVTLSCSQTLNHNVMYWYQQKSSQAPKLLFHYYDKDFNNEADTPDNFQSRRPNTSFCFLDIRSPGLGDTAMYLCATSTDSSSYNEQFFGPGTRLTVL.

This rearrangement joins TRBV5-1 to TRBJ2-1, with a weak D call TRBD1 (6 bases). This CDR3 is built from 16 residues. Germline V gives CDR1 SGHRS, CDR2 YFSETQ. Trimming took off 1 base at V and 2 bases at J, with 13 bases between the two ends. CDR3 amino acids: CASSLLGQVTYNEQFF. The CDR3 nucleotides read TGCGCCAGCAGCTTGTTGGGACAAGTAACCTACAATGAGCAGTTCTTC.

The sample holds a few counts of this clonotype. The chain has TRBV6-1 and TRBJ2-3; D not resolved. Germline V CDR1 and CDR2: MNHNS, SASEGT. The V and J ends lost 6 bases and 7 bases respectively, with 14 bases between them. There are 13 residues in the CDR3. This CDR3 reads CASREPGRYTQYF. The CDR3 region has the DNA TGTGCCAGCAGGGAACCAGGCAGGTATACGCAGTATTTT.

J is TRBJ2-1 and V is TRBV18, with TRBD2 as a possible D gene (5 bases). Trimming removed 4 bases at V and 7 bases at J, with 14 bases between. The CDR3 is made up of 14 amino acids. Germline assignment: CDR1 KGHSH and CDR2 LQKENI. Here the CDR3 DNA reads TGTGCCAGCTCACTAAGGATGTCGGGGAATGAGCAGTTCTTC. Translating it yields CASSLRMSGNEQFF.

This clonotype showed up just a few times. The chain joins TRBV9 to TRBJ2-7; the D gene is possibly TRBD1 (5 bases). Germline loops: CDR1 SGDLS, CDR2 YYNGEE. The CDR3 consists of 13 residues. V was shortened by 0 bases and J by 6 bases, with 10 bases between the two germline ends. For the CDR3, the DNA is TGTGCCAGCAGCGTAGGAACAGGTAGCGAGCAGTACTTC. Translated, it gives CASSVGTGSEQYF.

The count of this clonotype is one. The chain links TRBV6-5 to TRBJ1-5, with D possibly TRBD1 on 5 matching bases. V lost 1 base, J lost 0 bases, and 13 bases lay in between. CDR1 and CDR2 from the germline V gene are MNHEY and SVGAGI. The CDR3 has 17 residues. CDR3 bases: TGTGCCAGCAGTTACTTTGGACAAACTTATAGCAATCAGCCCCAGCATTTT. It encodes CASSYFGQTYSNQPQHF.

The table lists this clonotype with a few counts. The rearrangement uses TRBV12-3 or TRBV12-4 and TRBJ1-6; 8 nucleotides line up with TRBD1. CDR3 length: 14 amino acids. With 5 bases clipped from V and 6 bases from J, the junction kept 3 bases outside the gene matches. The CDR3 loop is CASSPRGLNSPLHF. CDR3 DNA sequence: TGTGCCAGCAGTCCCAGGGGGCTTAATTCACCCCTCCACTTT.

The CDR3 protein is CASSYSGQGRDEQYF. CDR3 nucleotide sequence: TGTGCCAGCAGTTACTCGGGCCAGGGGAGGGACGAGCAGTACTTC. The chain joins TRBV6-5 to TRBJ2-7, with a weak D call TRBD2 (7 bases). The CDR3 is 15 residues long. CDR1 MNHEY and CDR2 SVGAGI come from the germline V gene. Trimming pared 0 bases from V and 5 bases from J, leaving 14 bases between.

This clonotype was observed a few times. The chain recombines TRBV4-3 with TRBJ2-1; possible D gene TRBD2, 6 bases. V gave up 0 bases and J gave up 8 bases, with 14 bases separating them. The CDR3 has 15 residues. Germline assignment: CDR1 LGHNA and CDR2 YSLEER. Here the CDR3 DNA reads TGCGCCAGCAGCCAAGATAGGCGGAGGGGCGATGAGCAGTTCTTC. This translates into CASSQDRRRGDEQFF.

Ten or more counts support this clonotype. V usage is TRBV20-1 and J usage is TRBJ2-1; D gene ambiguous. With 2 bases removed from V and 6 bases from J, the gap between germline ends came to 11 bases. The CDR3 is made up of 13 amino acids. CDR1 is DFQATT, CDR2 SNEGSKA, per germline (reference sequence). CDR3 region: CSARTYKSNEQFF. The CDR3 DNA is TGCAGTGCTAGAACGTACAAATCCAATGAGCAGTTCTTC.

The rearrangement joins TRBV24-1 to TRBJ1-1, with D tentatively TRBD1 (5 bases). The V gene lost 4 bases and the J gene lost 6 bases, with 8 bases spanning the gap. Germline-derived CDR1 and CDR2 are KGHDR and SFDVKD. The CDR3 length is 12 residues. The CDR3 DNA sequence: TGTGCCACCAGTGACGGGACGTCTGAAGCTTTCTTT. Its translation: CATSDGTSEAFF.

This chain connects TRBV29-1 to TRBJ2-5; 8 nucleotides match TRBD2. Germline values: CDR1 SQVTM, CDR2 ANQGSEA. There are 15 residues in the CDR3. V was pared by 1 base and J by 4 bases, with 8 bases of the junction left unmatched. The CDR3 spells CSVEGPGGRSETQYF. CDR3 nucleotide sequence: TGCAGCGTTGAAGGTCCGGGGGGGCGGTCAGAGACCCAGTACTTC.